The source of this T cell receptor (beta chain) is a study of blood T cell repertoires in COVID-19 (TCRdb year 2020). A note on the overall study: Samples from collaborators originated in the United States, Italy and Spain and spanned both the acute and convalescent phases of COVID-19. Where available, HLA class I and class II types were obtained from metadata supplied by the sample provider rather than from assay-based typing. Nearly every sample came with metadata listing a de-identified subject ID, COVID-19 status, age in years and sex. The material from the prospective study consisted of cDNA or gDNA derived from T cells, B-cell-depleted T cells, or PBMCs. The repertoires were released in a freely available public database meant as a resource for research on the immune response to SARS-CoV-2. The dataset comprised deeply sampled blood TCRbeta repertoires from subjects exposed to, actively infected with, or recovered from COVID-19. The samples were drawn from the first 160 participants of the ongoing ImmuneRACE study and from 950 to 1,500 subjects provided by 6 global collaborators. The investigation overall reported the following: Clinical and demographic metadata were provided uncurated, with the amount varying by source and participant.

Collaborating institutions collected whole blood in K2EDTA tubes following their own protocols. For TCRbeta analysis, collaborator samples were shipped as frozen whole blood, as isolated PBMCs, or as DNA extracted from either sample type. From the cysteine up to the phenylalanine, the CDR3 has a length of 14 residues. The only DNA kept is the CDR3, 42 bases in frame from the first base. The germline V end is reduced by 4 bases and the J end by 4 bases; junction bases left unmatched: 3. Sequences SGHTA (CDR1) and FQGTGA (CDR2) are obtained from the germline V gene. A few counts support this clone. It has no known antigen specificity. Base qualities were left out, and no much larger clone turns up one base away. TCRbeta CDR3 regions were amplified from genomic DNA by means of the immunoSEQ Assay, a bias-controlled multiplex PCR. For the original study's pipeline: The number of nucleated cells in each sample was estimated from the amplification of reference gene primers within the assay. Sequence reads were collapsed and filtered to measure the absolute abundance of every unique TCRbeta CDR3 rearrangement. Productive Simpson clonality was computed per sample as the square root of Simpson's diversity index over productive rearrangements. As stored in TCRdb, this immuneACCESS dataset retains in-frame rearrangements with V and J assigned. A fraction of the clones does not appear; measured against another copy, unresolved V genes explain less than half of the discrepancy, and the remainder lacks a known reason. The D gene and trimming were derived from the DNA, and the V and J assignments and clone size from that table. The sample contains about 100,000 clones, approximately 89% of them found a single time. The ten largest clones take up approximately 2% of the sample.

The chain was built from TRBV7-3 and TRBJ2-2, and TRBD1 aligns with 7 junction nucleotides. This clonotype was sampled from a man in his fifties or sixties with active COVID-19. Sequenced sample: peripheral blood. The CDR3 protein sequence reads: CASSWTGTTGELFF. The sequence in DNA is TGTGCCAGCAGCTGGACAGGAACCACCGGGGAGCTGTTTTTT.